The source of this T cell receptor (beta chain) is a study of T cells in Graves' hyperthyroidism and ophthalmopathy. Pregnant or lactating patients were excluded, as were those with uncontrolled infection or other autoimmune disease. It was RNA transcripts that yielded the amplified TCR beta CDR3 regions. HTBI primers were the set used in a first-round RT-PCR of the TCR CDR3. Via MiXCR, TCRdb re-called the multiplex PCR reads, giving one row per CDR3 protein. The sample holds roughly 250,000 distinct CDR3 sequences, about a sixth seen once. The CDR3 contains 13 residues. Germline V gene lookup returns CDR1 SGHRS and CDR2 YFSETQ. V lost 0 bases and J lost 8, with 11 bases in between. This clonotype was seen repeatedly, ten times or more.

The sample consisted of blood. V usage is TRBV5-1 and J usage is TRBJ1-2; maybe TRBD1 (6 bases). This sequence was found in a woman aged 18-35 years with Graves' ophthalmopathy. CDR3 amino acids: CASSLDRAYGYTF. The CDR3 DNA reads TGCGCCAGCAGCTTGGACAGGGCCTACGGCTACACCTTC.